Following are 25 T cell receptor beta chains from one sample sequenced in a study of monozygotic twins with cystic fibrosis. Here immunoSEQ multiplex PCR was the method, and the copy in TCRdb shows in-frame clones only, minus some. Seen here are tens of thousands of clones, 90% observed once, and the top ten hold around 0.57%. Material for sequencing was blood. The source of these receptors is a girl aged 2 to 9 with cystic fibrosis.

This chain connects TRBV29-1 to TRBJ1-1, with TRBD1 as a possible D gene (5 bases). CDR1 SQVTM and CDR2 ANQGSEA come from the germline V gene. The CDR3 is 14 residues long. The V end was cut by 3 bases, the J end by 1 base, with 12 bases between. The CDR3 DNA follows: TGCAGCGTTGATAGGCAGGGAGAGAACACTGAAGCTTTCTTT. Translating gives CSVDRQGENTEAFF. The full variable domain, its missing parts supplied by reference TRBV29-1 and TRBJ1-1, is SAVISQKPSRDICQRGTSLTIQCQVDSQVTMMFWYRQQPGQSLTLIATANQGSEATYESGFVIDKFPISRPNLTFSTLTVSNMSPEDSSIYLCSVDRQGENTEAFFGQGTRLTVV.

The chain joins TRBV9 to TRBJ2-1; 10 nucleotides line up with TRBD2. The ends lost 3 bases at V and 8 bases at J; junction bases unmatched: 11. Germline V gene data show CDR1 as SGDLS and CDR2 as YYNGEE. The CDR3 has 16 amino acids. The CDR3 DNA is TGTGCCAGCAGCGCCCCACCGGGACTAGCGATCCATGAGCAGTTCTTC. Amino acid sequence: CASSAPPGLAIHEQFF. The whole variable domain, filled in from reference TRBV9 and TRBJ2-1, reads DSGVTQTPKHLITATGQRVTLRCSPRSGDLSVYWYQQSLDQGLQFLIQYYNGEERAKGNILERFSAQQFPDLHSELNLSSLELGDSALYFCASSAPPGLAIHEQFFGPGTRLTVL.

V gene TRBV18 combines with J gene TRBJ2-2, with D perhaps TRBD1 or TRBD2 (6 bases each). The CDR3 has 13 amino acids. V dropped 10 bases and J dropped 4 bases, with 13 bases sitting between them. The germline CDR1 and CDR2 sequences are KGHSH and LQKENI. The CDR3 DNA follows: TGTGCCACCAGGAGGGACACCACCGGGGAGCTGTTTTTT. It specifies CATRRDTTGELFF.

The CDR3 protein is CASSEDRTLTQETQYF. In DNA, the CDR3 is TGCGCCAGCAGCGAAGATAGAACCCTAACTCAAGAGACCCAGTACTTC. The rearrangement links TRBV5-1 to TRBJ2-5, with D uncertain. Between the trimmed V and J ends, which lost 4 bases and 2 bases, there was a span of 18 bases. Germline V CDR1 and CDR2: SGHRS, YFSETQ. The CDR3 length is 16 residues.

The chain recombines TRBV2 with TRBJ1-2; D perhaps matches TRBD1 (6 bases). Germline V lookup: CDR1 SNHLY, CDR2 FYNNEI. Trimming took 4 bases from V and 4 from J, leaving 13 bases between them. The CDR3 sequence is 14 residues long. CDR3 residues: CASSGAGAGYGYTF. The CDR3 DNA is TGTGCCAGCAGTGGGGCGGGGGCTGGCTATGGCTACACCTTC.

The CDR3 DNA is TGTGCCAGCAGCGTATCACCAGGGGATAACACCGGGGAGCTGTTTTTT. This gives the protein CASSVSPGDNTGELFF. The rearrangement uses TRBV9 and TRBJ2-2; D may be TRBD1 (6 bases). CDR1 SGDLS and CDR2 YYNGEE come from the germline V gene. V lost 1 base and J lost 2, with 12 bases in between. This CDR3 spans 16 amino acids.

This chain connects TRBV4-1 to TRBJ1-3; 7 nucleotides line up with TRBD1. V lost 8 bases to trimming and J lost 3 bases; unmatched junction nucleotides: 25. CDR1 MGHRA and CDR2 YSYEKL come from the germline V gene. The CDR3 sequence is 20 residues long. The CDR3 here is CASARDRVPMFPAGGNTIYF. CDR3 bases: TGCGCCAGCGCCCGGGACAGAGTTCCAATGTTCCCAGCAGGTGGAAACACCATATATTTT.

The J gene is TRBJ1-2, the V gene TRBV11-2; no clear D gene. CDR1 and CDR2 (germline): SGHAT, FQNNGV. The CDR3 runs to 14 residues. The V end was cut by 4 bases, the J end by 8 bases, with 17 bases between. DNA of the CDR3: TGTGCCAGCAGCTCCCCGGAGGAGGGATACGGCTACACCTTC. Translation: CASSSPEEGYGYTF.

Worth noting for this clone: Other DNA sequences from this sample encode an identical CDR3 as well. The genes are TRBV5-4 and TRBJ2-7, with D unclear. Germline CDR1 and CDR2: SGHNT and YYREEE (reference sequence). This CDR3 is 13 amino acids long. V was trimmed by 5 bases and J by 2 bases, leaving 11 bases between them. CDR3 nucleotides: TGTGCCAGCAGTTTAAAAGGCACCTACGAGCAGTACTTC. Its translation: CASSLKGTYEQYF. The whole variable domain, filled in from reference TRBV5-4 and TRBJ2-7, reads ETGVTQSPTHLIKTRGQQVTLRCSSQSGHNTVSWYQQALGQGPQFIFQYYREEENGRGNFPPRFSGLQFPNYSSELNVNALELDDSALYLCASSLKGTYEQYFGPGTRLTVT.

The chain has TRBV5-6 and TRBJ2-1; D perhaps matches TRBD1 (5 bases). Trimming took off 2 bases at V and 5 bases at J, with 8 bases between the two ends. Germline V CDR1 and CDR2: SGHDT, YYEEEE. CDR3 length: 13 residues. CDR3 loop: CASSFQGNNEQFF. Written as DNA, the CDR3 is TGTGCCAGCAGCTTTCAGGGCAACAATGAGCAGTTCTTC.

CDR3 DNA sequence: TGTGCCAGCAGCGATATACTAGCGGGGGGGCCTTACGAGCAGTACTTC. This gives the protein CASSDILAGGPYEQYF. This chain connects TRBV9 to TRBJ2-7; 13 nucleotides line up with TRBD2. This CDR3 is built from 16 residues. The junction had 7 bases not matched to a gene; V was cut back by 3 bases and J by 4 bases. Per germline, CDR1 SGDLS and CDR2 YYNGEE.

This clone came up once. The genes are TRBV6-1 and TRBJ1-5; D is undetermined. This CDR3 spans 15 amino acids. The germline V gene encodes CDR1 MNHNS and CDR2 SASEGT. V lost 6 bases to trimming and J lost 0 bases, with 12 bases between them. CDR3 nucleotides: TGTGCCAGCAGCACTGGCAGCTATAGCAATCAGCCCCAGCATTTT. It is translated as CASSTGSYSNQPQHF.

The rearrangement links TRBV29-1 to TRBJ2-1, with TRBD2 matching 9 bases. Germline CDR1 and CDR2: SQVTM and ANQGSEA. Trimming at V came to 7 bases and at J to 8 bases, leaving 9 bases not matched to a gene. CDR3 length equals 13 residues. For the CDR3, the DNA is TGCAGCGGAGGGCGGGGGGGCCTGGATGAGCAGTTCTTC. The encoded protein is CSGGRGGLDEQFF.

The CDR3 sequence is CASSWGGADTQYF. In nucleotides, the CDR3 is TGCGCCAGCAGCTGGGGGGGTGCGGATACGCAGTATTTT. The chain employs TRBV5-1 and TRBJ2-3; TRBD2 matches at 7 bases. V lost 3 bases to trimming and J lost 6 bases; unmatched junction nucleotides: 4. The CDR3 consists of 13 residues. CDR1 and CDR2 from the germline V gene are SGHRS and YFSETQ.

J is TRBJ2-5 and V is TRBV18, with unresolved D. This CDR3 has 15 amino acids. Trimming removed 4 bases from V and 2 bases from J, with 14 bases in between. The germline V gene has CDR1 KGHSH and CDR2 LQKENI. For the CDR3, the DNA is TGTGCCAGCTCACGGCCGATGGGTGGTCAAGAGACCCAGTACTTC. Amino acids: CASSRPMGGQETQYF. Looking up the rest from reference TRBV18 and TRBJ2-5 gives the full variable domain: NAGVMQNPRHLVRRRGQEARLRCSPMKGHSHVYWYRQLPEEGLKFMVYLQKENIIDESGMPKERFSAEFPKEGPSILRIQQVVRGDSAAYFCASSRPMGGQETQYFGPGTRLLVL.

The chain has TRBV5-1 and TRBJ1-2; D unresolved. Trimming left V 5 bases short and J 2 bases short, with 10 bases between. CDR3 length: 13 residues. In germline, CDR1 is SGHRS, CDR2 YFSETQ. CDR3 nucleotides: TGCGCCAGCAGGACTACAGAGAACTATGGCTACACCTTC. Its translation: CASRTTENYGYTF.

V is TRBV29-1 and J is TRBJ1-1, with no clear D. CDR1 SQVTM and CDR2 ANQGSEA come from the germline V gene. Trimming left V 8 bases short and J 2 bases short, with 18 bases between. The length of the CDR3 is 14 residues. Written as DNA, the CDR3 is TGCAGCCTTTCGCCGGAGGTGTTAAACACTGAAGCTTTCTTT. It translates to CSLSPEVLNTEAFF.

The chain couples TRBV7-9 to TRBJ1-6; 9 bases fit TRBD1. The CDR3 spans 15 residues. Germline CDR1 and CDR2: SEHNR and FQNEAQ (reference sequence). V was pared by 5 bases and J by 10 bases, with 9 bases of the junction left unmatched. CDR3 DNA: TGTGCCAGCAGCCCGGTAGGGACAGGGAGATCACCCCTCCACTTT. It is translated as CASSPVGTGRSPLHF.

This clone was found once. V and J are TRBV7-2 and TRBJ2-1; perhaps D is TRBD1 or TRBD2 (5 bases each). The germline gives CDR1 SGHTA, CDR2 FQGNSA. The CDR3 spans 15 residues. Trimming took off 3 bases at V and 0 bases at J, with 9 bases between the two ends. For the CDR3, the DNA is TGTGCCAGCAGCTTTGGGGGTAACTCCTACAATGAGCAGTTCTTC. As protein: CASSFGGNSYNEQFF.

This rearrangement joins TRBV6-5 to TRBJ1-2; D is perhaps TRBD1 (5 bases). V was cut by 5 bases and J by 2 bases, with 15 bases left in between. The CDR3 extends over 15 amino acids. CDR1 and CDR2 (germline): MNHEY, SVGAGI. The CDR3 bases are TGTGCCAGCAGTCCGCCAGGGACGACCAACTATGGCTACACCTTC. This sequence encodes CASSPPGTTNYGYTF.

V is TRBV5-1 and J is TRBJ1-1, with D possibly TRBD1 on 5 matching bases. V lost 0 bases to trimming and J lost 2 bases, with 14 bases between them. The CDR3 covers 16 residues. Germline-derived CDR1 and CDR2 are SGHRS and YFSETQ. For the CDR3, the DNA is TGCGCCAGCAGCTTGGACAGGACTCCCATCAACACTGAAGCTTTCTTT. Amino acids: CASSLDRTPINTEAFF.

This chain joins TRBV7-3 and TRBJ1-2; the D is unclear. The V gene lost 4 bases and the J gene lost 4 bases, with 10 bases spanning the gap. The CDR3 runs to 13 residues. Germline V gives CDR1 SGHTA, CDR2 FQGTGA. DNA of the CDR3: TGTGCCAGCAGCTCCCAGGTTGGCTATGGCTACACCTTC. Translation gives CASSSQVGYGYTF.

V and J are TRBV5-1 and TRBJ2-5; TRBD2 might be the D (5 bases). CDR1 and CDR2 from the germline V gene are SGHRS and YFSETQ. The V and J ends lost 4 bases and 4 bases respectively, with 17 bases between them. CDR3 size: 15 residues. The CDR3 is CASSPTRGLGETQYF. In nucleotides, the CDR3 is TGCGCCAGCAGCCCCACGCGCGGGTTGGGAGAGACCCAGTACTTC.

The V call is TRBV18, the J call TRBJ2-4; D remains unclear. The germline V and J ends were trimmed by 6 bases and 1 base, with 16 bases remaining between them. Germline CDR1 reads KGHSH; CDR2 reads LQKENI. This CDR3 contains 16 residues. The DNA of the CDR3 is TGTGCCAGCTCGCCGCAGCAAACGGACGCCAAAAACATTCAGTACTTC. Protein product: CASSPQQTDAKNIQYF. The whole variable domain, filled in from reference TRBV18 and TRBJ2-4, reads NAGVMQNPRHLVRRRGQEARLRCSPMKGHSHVYWYRQLPEEGLKFMVYLQKENIIDESGMPKERFSAEFPKEGPSILRIQQVVRGDSAAYFCASSPQQTDAKNIQYFGAGTRLSVL.

V is TRBV6-1 and J is TRBJ1-2, with TRBD1 matching over 8 bases. The CDR3 is made up of 17 amino acids. Trimming cost V 3 bases and J 8 bases; bases outside gene matches: 17. Germline V gives CDR1 MNHNS, CDR2 SASEGT. For the CDR3, the DNA is TGTGCCAGCAGTGACCCCGGGACAGGCTCTATATCTAGGGGCTACACCTTC. This encodes CASSDPGTGSISRGYTF.